A single sample is the source of the 6 T cell receptor beta chains below, sequenced in a study of T-cell reconstitution after alpha-beta-depleted transplantation in children. This sample's TCRbeta library carried unique molecular identifier barcodes. TCRdb reanalysed the PCR reads using MiXCR and keeps one entry per CDR3 protein. The profile shows 600,000 to 700,000 distinct CDR3 sequences, around a sixth of them singletons. The specimen comprised PBMCs from the stem cell graft donor, sampled from the stem cell graft. The receptors come from a human donor who donated a stem cell graft to a child with acute myeloid leukemia.

This clonotype was seen ten or more times. The genes are TRBV29-1 and TRBJ1-2; 9 bases align to TRBD1. The V and J ends lost 1 base and 2 bases, in that order; junction bases with no gene match: 2. Per germline, CDR1 SQVTM and CDR2 ANQGSEA. The CDR3 runs to 14 residues. CDR3 protein: CSVEGGQGNYGYTF. The CDR3 DNA follows: TGCAGCGTTGAAGGGGGACAGGGCAACTATGGCTACACCTTC. The full variable domain, in which reference TRBV29-1 and TRBJ1-2 provide the parts outside the CDR3, is SAVISQKPSRDICQRGTSLTIQCQVDSQVTMMFWYRQQPGQSLTLIATANQGSEATYESGFVIDKFPISRPNLTFSTLTVSNMSPEDSSIYLCSVEGGQGNYGYTFGSGTRLTVV.

This clonotype has only a few counts. The rearrangement links TRBV5-1 to TRBJ2-1; TRBD2 matches 9 bases. After removal of 7 bases from V and 7 bases from J, the junction contained 9 bases not matched to a gene. CDR1 SGHRS and CDR2 YFSETQ come from the germline V gene. This CDR3 is built from 14 residues. This CDR3 reads CASGSGGSRNEQFF. CDR3 nucleotides: TGCGCCAGCGGCAGCGGGGGGTCCAGGAATGAGCAGTTCTTC.

This clonotype was picked up a small number of times. The chain has TRBV20-1 and TRBJ1-5; 7 positions agree with TRBD1. V lost 6 bases and J lost 0; bases outside the gene matches: 11. The CDR3 extends over 16 amino acids. Germline lookup yields CDR1 DFQATT and CDR2 SNEGSKA (reference sequence). The chain's CDR3 is CSAPGTDVYSNQPQHF. CDR3 DNA: TGCAGTGCCCCTGGGACAGACGTCTATAGCAATCAGCCCCAGCATTTT.

CDR3 DNA: TGTGCCATCAGTGAGAGGACAGATGCTTCCGAGCAGTACGTC. It translates to CAISERTDASEQYV. The chain combines TRBV10-3 with TRBJ2-7, with D possibly matching TRBD1 (6 bases). The CDR3 totals 14 residues. Per the germline V gene, CDR1 is ENHRY and CDR2 is SYGVKD. Trimming removed 2 bases at V and 6 bases at J, with 14 bases between.

This clonotype occurred a few times. This chain uses TRBV20-1 with TRBJ1-5; 8 nucleotides match TRBD1. There are 16 residues in the CDR3. The ends lost 1 base at V and 7 bases at J; junction bases unmatched: 12. Germline loops: CDR1 DFQATT, CDR2 SNEGSKA (reference sequence). CDR3 sequence (DNA): TGCAGTGCTAGAGGCGTACAGGGGGTCATGGGGCAGCCCCAGCATTTT. It translates to CSARGVQGVMGQPQHF.

The chain couples TRBV12-3 or TRBV12-4 to TRBJ1-2; D uncertain. The V gene lost 6 bases and the J gene lost 4 bases, with 12 bases spanning the gap. The CDR3 runs 13 residues. In nucleotides, the CDR3 is TGTGCCAGCAGGGAGACCGGTGCCTATGGCTACACCTTC. It yields the protein CASRETGAYGYTF.